This T cell receptor beta chain appears in the sequencing data of a study of blood T cell repertoires in COVID-19 (dated by TCRdb to the early 2020s). Looking at the study overall: Samples covering the acute and convalescent phases of COVID-19 were provided by collaborators in the United States, Italy and Spain. The material from the prospective study consisted of cDNA or gDNA derived from T cells, B-cell-depleted T cells, or PBMCs. Deeply sampled blood TCRbeta repertoires from subjects exposed to, actively infected with, or recovered from COVID-19 were included in the dataset. The repertoires were released in a freely available public database meant as a resource for research on the immune response to SARS-CoV-2. Samples were obtained from the ongoing ImmuneRACE study (first 160 participants) and from over 1,000 subjects provided by 6 global collaborators. Sample metadata almost always included a de-identified subject ID, COVID-19 status, age in years and sex. Where HLA class I and class II types were available, the types were taken from metadata supplied by the sample provider, not from assay-based typing.

Of note for this clone: This receptor's antigen is unknown. Base qualities are not provided; no much larger clone lies one nucleotide away.

One collaborating source in Seattle enrolled patients during active infection and followed them longitudinally through the course of disease. Each collaborating institution followed its own protocols to collect whole blood in K2EDTA tubes. For TCRbeta analysis, collaborators shipped samples in one of three forms: frozen whole blood, isolated PBMCs, or DNA extracted from either of those sample types. TCRbeta CDR3 regions were amplified from genomic DNA by means of the immunoSEQ Assay, a bias-controlled multiplex PCR. In the authors' own workflow: Nucleated cell counts per sample were estimated from amplification of reference gene primers within the assay. To quantify the absolute abundance of each unique TCRbeta CDR3 rearrangement, sequence reads were collapsed and filtered. For each sample, productive Simpson clonality was calculated by taking the square root of Simpson's diversity index across productive rearrangements. The table was pulled from immuneACCESS by TCRdb, which kept in-frame rearrangements only. Such tables lose some clones; where checked, under half of the loss comes from unresolved V genes, and the rest has no known cause. Clone size and the V and J calls come from that table; the DNA yielded D and trimming. The sample table lists under 450,000 clones, more than 70% of them with a count of one. The ten biggest clones cover 10% to 15% of the sample.

Sequences LNHDA (CDR1) and SQIVND (CDR2) are obtained from the germline V gene (reference sequence). After removal of 4 bases from V and 6 bases from J, the junction retains 2 bases not matched to a gene. The CDR3 measures 14 amino acids from cysteine to phenylalanine. Just CDR3 DNA is preserved here, 42 bases in frame from base 1. The research as a whole found: The quantity of clinical and demographic metadata differed by source and by participant and was supplied without curation.

The chain couples TRBV19 to TRBJ2-1; TRBD2 aligns with 11 central bases. Sequencing was done on a sample of peripheral blood. The source of this sequence is a woman aged 45-59 years with COVID-19, enrolled during active disease. The encoded CDR3 is CASSKTSGSNEQFF. The DNA sequence is given as TGTGCCAGTAGTAAAACTAGCGGGAGCAATGAGCAGTTCTTC.